This T cell receptor beta chain was obtained from a study of shared clonotypes between healthy human individuals. General study results and limits: Investigators collected only blood, and repertoires in tissues likely differ.

The protocol was immunoSEQ multiplex PCR, while the TCRdb copy is restricted to in-frame clones and leaves out a portion. Of a few million clones in the sample, roughly 93% were seen once. CD8 cells classed as naive were CD45RO-negative and positively selected for CCR7, excluding terminally differentiated effector memory CD45RA+ cells. With regard to this clone: What it binds is not known.

The CDR3 spans 16 residues. V lost 1 base, J lost 0 bases, and 11 bases lay in between. Germline lookup yields CDR1 SGHTA and CDR2 FQGNSA. The V and J genes are TRBV7-2 and TRBJ2-3, with D unresolved. The sample consisted of naive CD8+ T cells from PBMCs. The clonotype was recovered from a man aged 18 to 29 in good health. Some clones in this sample may be carry-over from other donors' samples. This CDR3 is CASSLVAVSSTDTQYF. The CDR3 nucleotides are TGTGCCAGCAGCTTAGTCGCCGTTTCTAGCACAGATACGCAGTATTTT.